The source of this TCR beta chain is a study of T cell responses to AZD1222 COVID-19 vaccine. The table came from immunoSEQ multiplex PCR; TCRdb's copy has only in-frame clones and leaves some out. The sample lists about 110,000 clones, 88% occurring once. In the case of this clone: Its specificity is not known.

The CDR3 is 16 residues long. V was pared by 0 bases and J by 7 bases, with 8 bases of the junction left unmatched. Germline V lookup: CDR1 LGHNA, CDR2 YNFKEQ. Study results and caveats: Epitopes outside B.1.351 and B.1.1.7 mutated regions reportedly drew nearly half of spike TCRs. Donors were chiefly white British, with a greater number of females, and clonal diversity was perhaps underestimated. Spike-specific TCRs gained breadth and depth after people received two AZD1222 doses. Dominant at 160-218 and 743-854, vaccine-associated CD4 TCRs also spanned spike.

Sequenced here: peripheral blood, sampled on day 0 of AZD1222 vaccination. The chain uses TRBV4-2 and TRBJ2-1; 8 bases fit TRBD2. The TCR was taken from an adult in good health. The CDR3 bases are TGTGCCAGCAGCCAAGAAATCGGCGGGAGGAGGAATGAGCAGTTCTTC. Its protein product is CASSQEIGGRRNEQFF.